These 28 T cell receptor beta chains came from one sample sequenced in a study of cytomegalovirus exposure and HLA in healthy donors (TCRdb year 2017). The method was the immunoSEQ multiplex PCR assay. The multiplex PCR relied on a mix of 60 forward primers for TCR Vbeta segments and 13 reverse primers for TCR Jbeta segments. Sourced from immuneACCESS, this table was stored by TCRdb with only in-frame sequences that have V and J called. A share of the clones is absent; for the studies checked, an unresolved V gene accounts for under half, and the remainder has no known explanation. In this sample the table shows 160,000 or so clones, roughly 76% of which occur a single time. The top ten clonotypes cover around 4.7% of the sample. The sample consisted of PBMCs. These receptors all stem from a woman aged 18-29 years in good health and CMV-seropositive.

The CDR3 DNA is TGTGCCAGCAGTGCCGGGAGGGTAACGGACACTGAAGCTTTCTTT. Protein product: CASSAGRVTDTEAFF. The chain links TRBV25-1 to TRBJ1-1, with D uncertain. Between the trimmed V and J ends, which lost 4 bases and 3 bases, there was a span of 15 bases. In germline, CDR1 is MGHDK, CDR2 SYGVNS. The CDR3 is 15 amino acids.

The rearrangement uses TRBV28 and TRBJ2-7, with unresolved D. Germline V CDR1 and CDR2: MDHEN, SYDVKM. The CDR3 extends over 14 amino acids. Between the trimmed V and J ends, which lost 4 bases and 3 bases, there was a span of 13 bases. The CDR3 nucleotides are TGTGCCAGCAGTTCCCTCGCCTTAGACTACGAGCAGTACTTC. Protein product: CASSSLALDYEQYF.

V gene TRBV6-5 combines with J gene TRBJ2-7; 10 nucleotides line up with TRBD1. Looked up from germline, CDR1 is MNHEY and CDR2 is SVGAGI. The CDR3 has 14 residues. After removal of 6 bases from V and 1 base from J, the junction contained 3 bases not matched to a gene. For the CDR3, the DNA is TGTGCCAGCAGGAGGGGACAGGGGTCCTACGAGCAGTACTTC. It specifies CASRRGQGSYEQYF.

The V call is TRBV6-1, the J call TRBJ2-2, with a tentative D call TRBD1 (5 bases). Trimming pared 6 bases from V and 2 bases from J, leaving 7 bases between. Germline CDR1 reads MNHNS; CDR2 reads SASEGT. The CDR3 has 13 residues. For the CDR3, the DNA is TGTGCCAGCAGGGGGCCAAACACCGGGGAGCTGTTTTTT. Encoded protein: CASRGPNTGELFF.

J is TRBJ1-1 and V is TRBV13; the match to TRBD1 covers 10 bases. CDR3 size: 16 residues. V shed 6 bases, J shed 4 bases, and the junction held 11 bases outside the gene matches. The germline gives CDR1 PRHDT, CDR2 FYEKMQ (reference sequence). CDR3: CASSATGTGAATEAFF. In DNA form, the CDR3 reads TGTGCCAGCAGTGCTACCGGGACAGGGGCGGCCACTGAAGCTTTCTTT.

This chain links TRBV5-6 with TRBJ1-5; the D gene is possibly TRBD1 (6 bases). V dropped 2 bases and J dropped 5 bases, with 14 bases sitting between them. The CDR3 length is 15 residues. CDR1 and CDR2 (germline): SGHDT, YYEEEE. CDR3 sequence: CASSLGGGWDQPQHF. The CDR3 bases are TGTGCCAGCAGCTTAGGCGGGGGCTGGGATCAGCCCCAGCATTTT. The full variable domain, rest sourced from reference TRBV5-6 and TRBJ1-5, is DAGVTQSPTHLIKTRGQQVTLRCSPKSGHDTVSWYQQALGQGPQFIFQYYEEEERQRGNFPDRFSGHQFPNYSSELNVNALLLGDSALYLCASSLGGGWDQPQHFGDGTRLSIL.

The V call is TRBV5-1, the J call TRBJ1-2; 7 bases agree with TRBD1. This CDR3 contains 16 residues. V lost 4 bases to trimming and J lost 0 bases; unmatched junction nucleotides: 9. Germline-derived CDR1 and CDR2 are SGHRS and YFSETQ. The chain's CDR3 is CASSGSSGTANYGYTF. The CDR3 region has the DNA TGCGCCAGCAGCGGCAGCTCCGGGACAGCTAACTATGGCTACACCTTC.

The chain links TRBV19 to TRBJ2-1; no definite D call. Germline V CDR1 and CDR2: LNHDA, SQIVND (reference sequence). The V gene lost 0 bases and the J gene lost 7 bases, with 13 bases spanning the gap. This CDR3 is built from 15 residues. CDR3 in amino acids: CASSIDTRVSNEQFF. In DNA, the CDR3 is TGTGCCAGTAGTATAGATACGCGTGTGAGTAATGAGCAGTTCTTC.

Written as DNA, the CDR3 is TGTGCCAGCAGCGTGACCGGGGGGTTGGGAGGCTACACCTTC. Its protein is CASSVTGGLGGYTF. The rearrangement links TRBV13 to TRBJ1-2, with D possibly TRBD1 on 5 matching bases. The V end lost 5 bases, the J end lost 8 bases, and 18 bases lay between the germline ends. This CDR3 comprises 14 residues. Per the germline V gene, CDR1 is PRHDT and CDR2 is FYEKMQ (reference sequence).

The CDR3: CASSLRLGDRELHGYTF. DNA of the CDR3: TGTGCCAGCAGCTTGAGATTGGGGGACAGGGAACTACATGGCTACACCTTC. This chain joins TRBV7-2 and TRBJ1-2; TRBD1 matches 9 bases. Germline values: CDR1 SGHTA, CDR2 FQGNSA. The CDR3 has 17 residues. V was clipped by 3 bases and J by 6 bases; unmatched bases: 14.

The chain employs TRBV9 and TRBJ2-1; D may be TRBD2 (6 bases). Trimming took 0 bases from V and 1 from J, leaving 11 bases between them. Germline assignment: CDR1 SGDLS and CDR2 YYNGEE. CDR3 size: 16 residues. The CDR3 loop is CASSVDWRGSYNEQFF. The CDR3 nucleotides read TGTGCCAGCAGCGTAGATTGGCGGGGTTCCTACAATGAGCAGTTCTTC.

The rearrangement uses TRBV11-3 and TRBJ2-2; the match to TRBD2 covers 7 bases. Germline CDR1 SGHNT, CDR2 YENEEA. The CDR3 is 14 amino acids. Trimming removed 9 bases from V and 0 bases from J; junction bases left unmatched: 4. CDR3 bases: TGTGCCAGTGGGGAGGGGACGAACACCGGGGAGCTGTTTTTT. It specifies CASGEGTNTGELFF.

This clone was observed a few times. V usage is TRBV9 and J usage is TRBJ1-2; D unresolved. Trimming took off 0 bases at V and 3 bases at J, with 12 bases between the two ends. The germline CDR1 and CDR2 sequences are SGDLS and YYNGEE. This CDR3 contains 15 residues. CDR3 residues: CASSVGARMDYGYTF. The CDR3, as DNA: TGTGCCAGCAGCGTAGGGGCTCGGATGGACTATGGCTACACCTTC.

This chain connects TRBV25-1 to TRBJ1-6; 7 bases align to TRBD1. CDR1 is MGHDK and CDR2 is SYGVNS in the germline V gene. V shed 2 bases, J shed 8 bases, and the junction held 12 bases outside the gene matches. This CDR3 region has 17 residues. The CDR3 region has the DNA TGTGCCAGCAGTGAAAATTGGTCGACAGGGTCGCATTCACCCCTCCACTTT. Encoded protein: CASSENWSTGSHSPLHF.

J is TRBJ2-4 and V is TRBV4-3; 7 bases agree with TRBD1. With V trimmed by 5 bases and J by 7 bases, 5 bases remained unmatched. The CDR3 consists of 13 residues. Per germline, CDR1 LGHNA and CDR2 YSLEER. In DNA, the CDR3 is TGCGCCAGCAGCTCCGGGACAGAGAACATTCAGTACTTC. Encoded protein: CASSSGTENIQYF.

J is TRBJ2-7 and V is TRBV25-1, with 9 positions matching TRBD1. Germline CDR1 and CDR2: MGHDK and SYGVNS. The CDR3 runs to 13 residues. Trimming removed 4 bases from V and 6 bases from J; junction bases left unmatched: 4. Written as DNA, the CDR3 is TGTGCCAGCAGTGTCGGGACAGGGCTCGAGCAGTACTTC. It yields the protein CASSVGTGLEQYF.

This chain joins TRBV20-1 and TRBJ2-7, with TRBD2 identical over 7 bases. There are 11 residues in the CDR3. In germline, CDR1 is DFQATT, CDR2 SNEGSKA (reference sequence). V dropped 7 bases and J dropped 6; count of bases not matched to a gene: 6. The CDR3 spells CSVTLAGEQYF. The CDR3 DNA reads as TGCAGTGTTACGTTAGCGGGCGAGCAGTACTTC.

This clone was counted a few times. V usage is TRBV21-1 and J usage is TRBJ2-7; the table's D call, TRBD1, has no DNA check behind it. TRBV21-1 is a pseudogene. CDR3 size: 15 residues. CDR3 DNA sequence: TGTGCCAGCAGCAACCGGGACAGGAGAACCTACGAGCAGTACTTC. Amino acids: CASSNRDRRTYEQYF.

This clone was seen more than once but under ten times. The CDR3 DNA reads TGTGCCAGCAGTACAGCACAGGGGTTCGGGGAGCTGTTTTTT. Its protein product is CASSTAQGFGELFF. The gene calls are TRBV2 and TRBJ2-2; the match to TRBD1 covers 7 bases. CDR1 SNHLY and CDR2 FYNNEI come from the germline V gene. V lost 5 bases and J lost 7; bases outside the gene matches: 7. The CDR3 sequence is 14 residues long.

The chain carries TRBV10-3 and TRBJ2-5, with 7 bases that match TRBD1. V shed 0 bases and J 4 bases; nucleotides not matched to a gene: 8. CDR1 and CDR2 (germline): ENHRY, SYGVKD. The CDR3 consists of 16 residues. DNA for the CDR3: TGTGCCATCAGTGAGTCACAGGGGTATGGGGTAGAGACCCAGTACTTC. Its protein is CAISESQGYGVETQYF.

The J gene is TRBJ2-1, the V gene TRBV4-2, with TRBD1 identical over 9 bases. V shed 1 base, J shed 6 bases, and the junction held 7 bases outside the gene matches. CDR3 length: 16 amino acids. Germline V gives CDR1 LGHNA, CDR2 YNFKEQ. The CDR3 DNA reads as TGTGCCAGCAGCCAAGGTCCGGACAGGGGATCCAATGAGCAGTTCTTC. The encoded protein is CASSQGPDRGSNEQFF.

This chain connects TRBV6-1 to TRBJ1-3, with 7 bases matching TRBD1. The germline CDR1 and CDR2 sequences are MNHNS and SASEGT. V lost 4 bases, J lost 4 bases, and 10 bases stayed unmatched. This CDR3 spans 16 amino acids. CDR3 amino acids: CASSGWTGFTGNTIYF. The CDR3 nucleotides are TGTGCCAGCAGTGGATGGACAGGCTTCACCGGAAACACCATATATTTT.

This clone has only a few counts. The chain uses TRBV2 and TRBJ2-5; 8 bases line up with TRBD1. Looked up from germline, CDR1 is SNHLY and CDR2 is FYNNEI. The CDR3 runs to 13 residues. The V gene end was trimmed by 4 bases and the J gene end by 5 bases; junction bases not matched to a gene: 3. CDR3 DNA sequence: TGTGCCAGCAGTGGAGACAGGGGCGAGACCCAGTACTTC. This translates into CASSGDRGETQYF.

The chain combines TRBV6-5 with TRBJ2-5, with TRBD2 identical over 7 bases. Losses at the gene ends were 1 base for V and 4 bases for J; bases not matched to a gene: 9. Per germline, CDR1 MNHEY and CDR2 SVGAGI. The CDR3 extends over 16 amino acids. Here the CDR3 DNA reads TGTGCCAGCAGTTACTATCAGGGAGGGGCGCGAGAGACCCAGTACTTC. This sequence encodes CASSYYQGGARETQYF.

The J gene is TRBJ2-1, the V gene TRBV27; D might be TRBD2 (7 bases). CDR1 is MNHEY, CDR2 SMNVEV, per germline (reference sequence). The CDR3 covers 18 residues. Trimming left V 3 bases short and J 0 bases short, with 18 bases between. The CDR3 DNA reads TGTGCCAGCAGTTTGACCGGGGGGCCCCCCAGCTCCTACAATGAGCAGTTCTTC. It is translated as CASSLTGGPPSSYNEQFF.

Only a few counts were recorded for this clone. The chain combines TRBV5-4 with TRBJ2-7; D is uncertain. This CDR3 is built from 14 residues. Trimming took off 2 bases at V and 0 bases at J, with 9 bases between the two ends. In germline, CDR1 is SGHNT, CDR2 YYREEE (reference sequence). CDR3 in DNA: TGTGCCAGCAGCTTTTGGGCCCGCTCCTACGAGCAGTACTTC. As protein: CASSFWARSYEQYF.

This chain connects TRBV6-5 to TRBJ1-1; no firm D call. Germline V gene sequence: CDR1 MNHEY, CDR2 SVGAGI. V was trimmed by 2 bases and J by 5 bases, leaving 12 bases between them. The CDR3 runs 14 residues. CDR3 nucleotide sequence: TGTGCCAGCAGTTACGGGCAGAGATATACTGAAGCTTTCTTT. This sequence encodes CASSYGQRYTEAFF.

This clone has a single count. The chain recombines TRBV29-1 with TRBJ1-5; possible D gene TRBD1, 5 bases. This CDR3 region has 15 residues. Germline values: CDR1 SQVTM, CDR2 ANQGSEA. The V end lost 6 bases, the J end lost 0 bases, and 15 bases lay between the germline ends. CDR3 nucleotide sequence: TGCAGCGTCAGTTCGGGGGAAACTAGCAATCAGCCCCAGCATTTT. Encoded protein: CSVSSGETSNQPQHF.